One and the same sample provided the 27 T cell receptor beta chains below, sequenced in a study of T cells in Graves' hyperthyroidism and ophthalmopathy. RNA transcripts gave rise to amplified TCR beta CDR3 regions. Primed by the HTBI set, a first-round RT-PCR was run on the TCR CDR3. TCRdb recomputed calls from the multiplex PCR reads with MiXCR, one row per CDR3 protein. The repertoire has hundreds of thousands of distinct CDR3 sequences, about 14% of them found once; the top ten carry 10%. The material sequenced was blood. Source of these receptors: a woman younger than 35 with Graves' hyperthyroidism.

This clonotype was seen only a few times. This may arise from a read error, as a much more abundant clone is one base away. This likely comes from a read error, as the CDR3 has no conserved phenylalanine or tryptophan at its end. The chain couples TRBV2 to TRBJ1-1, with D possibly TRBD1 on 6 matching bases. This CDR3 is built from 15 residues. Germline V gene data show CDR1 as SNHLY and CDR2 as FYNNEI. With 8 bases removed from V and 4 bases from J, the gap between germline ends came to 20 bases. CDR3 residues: CASLLLGGEGTEAFL. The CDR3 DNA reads TGTGCCAGCCTTCTCCTAGGGGGGGAGGGCACTGAAGCTTTCCTT.

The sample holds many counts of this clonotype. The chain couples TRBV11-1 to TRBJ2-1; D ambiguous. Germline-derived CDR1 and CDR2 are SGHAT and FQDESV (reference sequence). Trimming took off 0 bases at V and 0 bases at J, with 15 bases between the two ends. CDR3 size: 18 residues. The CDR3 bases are TGTGCCAGCAGCTTAGCCGCGCGAGTCGCGAGCTCCTACAATGAGCAGTTCTTC. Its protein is CASSLAARVASSYNEQFF.

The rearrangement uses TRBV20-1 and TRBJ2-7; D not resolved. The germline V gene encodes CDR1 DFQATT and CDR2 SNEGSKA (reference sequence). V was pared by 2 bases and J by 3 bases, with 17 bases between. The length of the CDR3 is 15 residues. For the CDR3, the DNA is TGCAGTGCTAGATCCCTGCGTGGTTCTCGCTACGAGCAGTACTTC. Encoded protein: CSARSLRGSRYEQYF.

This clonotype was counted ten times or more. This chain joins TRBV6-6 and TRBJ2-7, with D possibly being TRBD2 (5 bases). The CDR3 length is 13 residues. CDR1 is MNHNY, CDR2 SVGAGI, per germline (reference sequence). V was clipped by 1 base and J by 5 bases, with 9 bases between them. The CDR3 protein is CASSYYPADEQYF. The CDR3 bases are TGTGCCAGCAGTTACTACCCAGCGGACGAGCAGTACTTC.

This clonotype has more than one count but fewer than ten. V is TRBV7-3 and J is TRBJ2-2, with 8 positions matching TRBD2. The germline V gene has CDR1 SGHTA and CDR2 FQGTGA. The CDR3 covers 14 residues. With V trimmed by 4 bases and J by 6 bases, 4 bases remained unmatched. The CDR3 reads CASSSGGLAGELFF. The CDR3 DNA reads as TGTGCCAGCAGCTCGGGGGGGTTGGCCGGGGAGCTGTTTTTT.

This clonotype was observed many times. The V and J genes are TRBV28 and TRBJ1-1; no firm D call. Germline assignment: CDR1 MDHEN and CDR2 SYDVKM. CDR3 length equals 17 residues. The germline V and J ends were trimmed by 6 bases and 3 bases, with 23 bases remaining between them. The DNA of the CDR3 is TGTGCCAGCAGCAAGTTTGGTATCCCCAGGTTACACACTGAAGCTTTCTTT. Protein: CASSKFGIPRLHTEAFF.

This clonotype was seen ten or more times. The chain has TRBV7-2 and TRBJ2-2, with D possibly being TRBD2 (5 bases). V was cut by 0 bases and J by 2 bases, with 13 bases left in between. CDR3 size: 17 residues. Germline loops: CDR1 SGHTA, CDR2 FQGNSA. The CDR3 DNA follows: TGTGCCAGCAGCTTAGCCAGGCGGGCTACCAACACCGGGGAGCTGTTTTTT. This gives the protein CASSLARRATNTGELFF.

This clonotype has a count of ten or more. The CDR3 nucleotides are TGTGCCAGCAGTTTCAGGGGGATCGGCGATGAGCAGTTCTTC. As protein: CASSFRGIGDEQFF. The V gene is TRBV12-3 or TRBV12-4, the J gene TRBJ2-1; 7 bases are a match to TRBD1. There are 14 residues in the CDR3. The V gene end was trimmed by 3 bases and the J gene end by 8 bases; junction bases not matched to a gene: 7.

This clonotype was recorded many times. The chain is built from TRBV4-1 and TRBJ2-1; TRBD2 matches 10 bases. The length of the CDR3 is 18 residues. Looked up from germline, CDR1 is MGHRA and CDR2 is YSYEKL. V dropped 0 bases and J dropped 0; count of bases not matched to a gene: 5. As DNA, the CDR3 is TGCGCCAGCAGCCAAGACAAACTAGCGGGAAGCTCCTACAATGAGCAGTTCTTC. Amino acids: CASSQDKLAGSSYNEQFF.

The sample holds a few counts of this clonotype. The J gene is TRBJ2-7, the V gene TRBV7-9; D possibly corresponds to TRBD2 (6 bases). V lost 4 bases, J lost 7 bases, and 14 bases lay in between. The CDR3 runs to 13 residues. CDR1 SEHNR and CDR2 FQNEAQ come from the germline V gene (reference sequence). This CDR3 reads CASSSGTLGEQYF. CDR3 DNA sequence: TGTGCCAGCAGCTCGGGGACTCTCGGGGAGCAGTACTTC. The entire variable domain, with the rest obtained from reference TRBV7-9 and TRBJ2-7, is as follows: DTGVSQNPRHKITKRGQNVTFRCDPISEHNRLYWYRQTLGQGPEFLTYFQNEAQLEKSRLLSDRFSAERPKGSFSTLEIQRTEQGDSAMYLCASSSGTLGEQYFGPGTRLTVT.

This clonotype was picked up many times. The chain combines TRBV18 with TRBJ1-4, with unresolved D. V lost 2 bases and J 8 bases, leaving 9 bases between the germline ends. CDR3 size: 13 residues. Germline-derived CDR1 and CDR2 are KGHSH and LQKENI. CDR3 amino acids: CASSPGSGEKLFF. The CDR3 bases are TGTGCCAGCTCACCAGGGTCGGGGGAAAAACTGTTTTTT.

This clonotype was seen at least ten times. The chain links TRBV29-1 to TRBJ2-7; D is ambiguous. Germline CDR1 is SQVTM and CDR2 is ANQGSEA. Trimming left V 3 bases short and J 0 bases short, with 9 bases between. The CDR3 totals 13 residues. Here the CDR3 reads CSVEADSSYEQYF. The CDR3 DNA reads TGCAGCGTTGAGGCGGATAGCTCCTACGAGCAGTACTTC.

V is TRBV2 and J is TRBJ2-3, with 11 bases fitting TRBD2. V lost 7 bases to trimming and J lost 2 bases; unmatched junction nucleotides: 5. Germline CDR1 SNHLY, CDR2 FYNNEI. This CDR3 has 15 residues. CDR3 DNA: TGTGCCAGCAACCGACTAGCGGGACCCACAGATACGCAGTATTTT. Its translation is CASNRLAGPTDTQYF.

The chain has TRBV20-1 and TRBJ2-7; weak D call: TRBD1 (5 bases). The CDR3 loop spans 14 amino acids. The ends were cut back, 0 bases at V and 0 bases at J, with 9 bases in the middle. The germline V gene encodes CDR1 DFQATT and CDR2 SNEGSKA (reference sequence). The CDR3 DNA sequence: TGCAGTGCTAGAGATTGGGGCAGCTCCTACGAGCAGTACTTC. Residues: CSARDWGSSYEQYF.

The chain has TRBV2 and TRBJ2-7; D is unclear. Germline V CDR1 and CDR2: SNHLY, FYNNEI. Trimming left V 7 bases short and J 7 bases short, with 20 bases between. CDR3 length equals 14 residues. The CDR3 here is CASTLEAFSREQYF. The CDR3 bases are TGTGCCAGCACCCTGGAAGCCTTCTCGAGGGAGCAGTACTTC. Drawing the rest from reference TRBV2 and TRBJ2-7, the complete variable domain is EPEVTQTPSHQVTQMGQEVILRCVPISNHLYFYWYRQILGQKVEFLVSFYNNEISEKSEIFDDQFSVERPDGSNFTLKIRSTKLEDSAMYFCASTLEAFSREQYFGPGTRLTVT.

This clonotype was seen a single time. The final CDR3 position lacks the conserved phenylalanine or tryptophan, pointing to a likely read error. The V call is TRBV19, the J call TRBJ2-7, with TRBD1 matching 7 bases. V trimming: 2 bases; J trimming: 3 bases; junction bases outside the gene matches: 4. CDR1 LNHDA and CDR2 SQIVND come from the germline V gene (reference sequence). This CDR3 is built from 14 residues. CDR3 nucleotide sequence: TGTGCCAGTAGTATATCAGGGGGTGGCTACGAGCAGTACTCC. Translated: CASSISGGGYEQYS.

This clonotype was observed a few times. CDR3 in amino acids: CASSWRAARELFF. In DNA, the CDR3 is TGCGCCAGCAGTTGGAGAGCAGCGCGGGAGCTGTTTTTT. The V and J genes are TRBV5-1 and TRBJ2-2, with no clear D. V gave up 5 bases and J gave up 9 bases, with 14 bases separating them. Germline V gene lookup returns CDR1 SGHRS and CDR2 YFSETQ. The CDR3 sequence is 13 residues long.

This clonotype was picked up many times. The CDR3 loop reads CASSQEVEQYF. The CDR3 nucleotides are TGTGCCAGCAGCCAAGAGGTCGAGCAGTACTTC. The chain couples TRBV3-1 to TRBJ2-7; D remains unclear. Germline V gene lookup returns CDR1 LGHDT and CDR2 YNNKEL (reference sequence). The ends were cut back, 0 bases at V and 6 bases at J, with 3 bases in the middle. CDR3 size: 11 residues.

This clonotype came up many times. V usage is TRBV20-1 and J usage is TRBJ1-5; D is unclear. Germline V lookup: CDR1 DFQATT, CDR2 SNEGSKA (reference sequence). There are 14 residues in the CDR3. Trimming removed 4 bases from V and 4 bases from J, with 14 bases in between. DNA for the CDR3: TGCAGTGCTATGGGTACAATAAGGAATCAGCCCCAGCATTTT. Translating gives CSAMGTIRNQPQHF.

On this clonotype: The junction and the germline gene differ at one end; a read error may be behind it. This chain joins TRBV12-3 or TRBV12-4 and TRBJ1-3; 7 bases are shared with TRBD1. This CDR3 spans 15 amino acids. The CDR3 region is CAISEGQATGNTIYF. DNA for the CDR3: TGTGCCATCAGTGAAGGACAGGCAACGGGAAACACCATATATTTT.

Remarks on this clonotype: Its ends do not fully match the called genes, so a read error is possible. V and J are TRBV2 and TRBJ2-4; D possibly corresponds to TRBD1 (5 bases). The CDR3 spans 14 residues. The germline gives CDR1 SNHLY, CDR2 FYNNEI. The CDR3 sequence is CASSRTFAKNTQYF. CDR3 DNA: TGTGCCAGCAGCCGGACATTCGCCAAAAACACTCAGTACTTC.

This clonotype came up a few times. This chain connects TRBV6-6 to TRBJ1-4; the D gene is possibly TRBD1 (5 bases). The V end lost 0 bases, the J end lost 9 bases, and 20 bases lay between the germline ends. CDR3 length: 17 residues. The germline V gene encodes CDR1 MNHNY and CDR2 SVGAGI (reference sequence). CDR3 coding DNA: TGTGCCAGCAGTTACTCGGGGGGTTATTCGGGGTCACAAAAACTGTTTTTT. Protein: CASSYSGGYSGSQKLFF.

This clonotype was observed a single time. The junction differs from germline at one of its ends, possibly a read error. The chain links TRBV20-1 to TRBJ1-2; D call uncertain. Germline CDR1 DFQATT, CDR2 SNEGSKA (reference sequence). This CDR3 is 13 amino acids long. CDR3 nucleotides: TGCAGTGCGAGGACCTCATCTTGGGATGGCCACACCTTC. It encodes CSARTSSWDGHTF.

CDR3 protein: CASSLGWGWQFF. CDR3 sequence (DNA): TGTGCCAGCAGTTTAGGGTGGGGATGGCAGTTCTTC. The V and J genes are TRBV12-3 or TRBV12-4 and TRBJ2-1; D is unclear. V was shortened by 1 base and J by 12 bases, with 10 bases between the two germline ends. The CDR3 consists of 12 residues.

The CDR3, as DNA: TGTGCCAGCAGCTCAAACACGGTGGGTCAGCCCCAGCATTTT. Encoded protein: CASSSNTVGQPQHF. The V gene is TRBV9, the J gene TRBJ1-5, with unresolved D. Germline values: CDR1 SGDLS, CDR2 YYNGEE. The V end lost 4 bases, the J end lost 6 bases, and 14 bases lay between the germline ends. This CDR3 is 14 amino acids long.

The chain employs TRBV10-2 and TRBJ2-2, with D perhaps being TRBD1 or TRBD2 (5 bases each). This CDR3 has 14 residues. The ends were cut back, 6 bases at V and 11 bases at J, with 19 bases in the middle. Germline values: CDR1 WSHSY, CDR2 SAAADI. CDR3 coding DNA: TGCGCCAGCAGGGGGGTTCGGGGATCAGGAGAGCTGTTTTTT. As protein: CASRGVRGSGELFF.

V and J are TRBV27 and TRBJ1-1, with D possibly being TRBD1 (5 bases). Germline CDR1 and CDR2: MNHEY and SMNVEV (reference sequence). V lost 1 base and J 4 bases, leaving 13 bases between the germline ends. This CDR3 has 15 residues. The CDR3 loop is CASSLLRGGVTEAFF. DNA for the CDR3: TGTGCCAGCAGTTTATTGAGGGGAGGAGTCACTGAAGCTTTCTTT.